Shown below are 23 T cell receptor beta chains from a single sample sequenced in a study of blood T cell repertoires in COVID-19. Produced via immunoSEQ multiplex PCR; TCRdb's table is partial and in-frame only. The sample yields about 410,000 clones, roughly 89% seen once. The sequencing input was peripheral blood. The source is a woman in her 30s with active or convalescent COVID-19.

The chain combines TRBV19 with TRBJ1-5, with 8 nucleotides matching TRBD1. The CDR3 length is 14 residues. V shed 3 bases and J 5 bases; nucleotides not matched to a gene: 3. Germline assignment: CDR1 LNHDA and CDR2 SQIVND (reference sequence). The CDR3 loop is CASSIQGAYQPQHF. Written as DNA, the CDR3 is TGTGCCAGTAGTATTCAGGGGGCTTATCAGCCCCAGCATTTT.

This sequence joins TRBV5-1 and TRBJ1-1; TRBD1 matches 12 bases. Germline V gives CDR1 SGHRS, CDR2 YFSETQ. CDR3 length: 17 residues. J was trimmed by 3 bases and V by 4 bases; bases with no gene match: 10. CDR3 sequence reads: CASSGGQGAPRDTEAFF. The CDR3 nucleotides read TGCGCCAGCAGCGGGGGACAGGGGGCGCCCCGGGACACTGAAGCTTTCTTT.

The genes are TRBV30 and TRBJ1-5; 8 nucleotides match TRBD1. J was trimmed by 1 base and V by 7 bases; bases with no gene match: 9. The CDR3 spans 15 residues. CDR1 and CDR2 from the germline V gene are GTSNPN and SVGIG (reference sequence). CDR3 region: CALRQGRGSNQPQHF. The CDR3 coding sequence is TGTGCCTTACGACAGGGGCGGGGGAGCAATCAGCCCCAGCATTTT.

This clone came up a few times. The genes are TRBV30 and TRBJ1-2, with a weak D call TRBD1 (6 bases). The CDR3 length is 14 residues. V lost 5 bases, J lost 4 bases, and 17 bases lay in between. Germline lookup yields CDR1 GTSNPN and CDR2 SVGIG (reference sequence). The CDR3 DNA sequence: TGTGCCTGGTCGGGACAAGAGCTGACCTATGGCTACACCTTC. Protein: CAWSGQELTYGYTF.

V gene TRBV12-3 or TRBV12-4 combines with J gene TRBJ1-2; D is perhaps TRBD1 (5 bases). This CDR3 comprises 11 residues. Trimming removed 2 bases at V and 7 bases at J, with 5 bases between. Here the CDR3 reads CASSLRGGYTF. The CDR3 DNA sequence: TGTGCCAGCAGTTTAAGGGGTGGCTACACCTTC.

This clone was observed a few times. The V and J genes are TRBV4-1 and TRBJ2-2, with 9 bases aligning to TRBD2. CDR1 and CDR2 from the germline V gene are MGHRA and YSYEKL. The ends lost 1 base at V and 7 bases at J; junction bases unmatched: 10. The CDR3 loop spans 17 amino acids. The CDR3 loop reads CASSQVYIGLANGELFF. The CDR3, as DNA: TGCGCCAGCAGCCAAGTTTATATCGGACTAGCGAACGGGGAGCTGTTTTTT.

The chain couples TRBV3-1 (or the pseudogene TRBV3-2) to TRBJ1-1, with a possible D match to TRBD1 (5 bases). The CDR3 loop spans 17 amino acids. V lost 1 base to trimming and J lost 1 base, with 16 bases between them. Germline V gene data show CDR1 as LGHDT and CDR2 as YNNKEL (reference sequence). The CDR3 protein is CASSQGPGPSRNTEAFF. CDR3 coding DNA: TGTGCCAGCAGCCAAGGGCCAGGGCCGTCACGGAACACTGAAGCTTTCTTT.

The chain is built from TRBV2 and TRBJ1-1; TRBD1 is a possible D gene (5 bases). Germline V gives CDR1 SNHLY, CDR2 FYNNEI. The V and J ends lost 1 base and 4 bases respectively, with 10 bases between them. The CDR3 is 14 residues long. CDR3 loop: CASSEEGESTEAFF. The DNA for the CDR3 is TGTGCCAGCAGTGAAGAAGGGGAAAGCACTGAAGCTTTCTTT.

J is TRBJ1-1 and V is TRBV13, with D perhaps matching TRBD1 (6 bases). Germline V gene data show CDR1 as PRHDT and CDR2 as FYEKMQ (reference sequence). Trimming took off 5 bases at V and 1 base at J, with 14 bases between the two ends. The length of the CDR3 is 15 residues. The CDR3 sequence: CASSKGTGQNTEAFF. DNA for the CDR3: TGTGCCAGCAGCAAAGGAACGGGACAGAACACTGAAGCTTTCTTT.

V usage is TRBV7-9 and J usage is TRBJ1-1, with unresolved D. V was cut by 0 bases and J by 6 bases, with 8 bases left in between. This CDR3 has 13 amino acids. Germline assignment: CDR1 SEHNR and CDR2 FQNEAQ (reference sequence). CDR3 amino acids: CASSLALEAEAFF. The DNA of the CDR3 is TGTGCCAGCAGCTTAGCGCTTGAGGCTGAAGCTTTCTTT.

V and J are TRBV18 and TRBJ2-1, with 14 bases lining up with TRBD2. Germline loops: CDR1 KGHSH, CDR2 LQKENI. The CDR3 is 20 amino acids. With 3 bases clipped from V and 5 bases from J, the junction kept 15 bases outside the gene matches. The CDR3 loop reads CASSPTPGTSGSSFDNEQFF. The CDR3 region has the DNA TGTGCCAGCTCACCCACACCGGGGACTAGCGGGAGTTCTTTCGACAATGAGCAGTTCTTC.

This clone was detected a few times. Other DNA sequences of this sample code for an identical CDR3. CDR3 region: CAWSVRGNTEAFF. For the CDR3, the DNA is TGTGCCTGGAGTGTGAGAGGGAACACTGAAGCTTTCTTT. The chain recombines TRBV30 with TRBJ1-1, with D hard to call. CDR3 length equals 13 residues. Germline V gene lookup returns CDR1 GTSNPN and CDR2 SVGIG (reference sequence). Trimming shortened V by 0 bases and J by 1 base, and 6 bases separated the two germline ends.

CDR3 bases: TGTGCCAGCAGCCCAATCCCACAGGGGGCTAGTAATTCACCCCTCCACTTT. Translated: CASSPIPQGASNSPLHF. The chain is built from TRBV9 and TRBJ1-6, with 9 positions matching TRBD1. The CDR3 is made up of 17 amino acids. Germline assignment: CDR1 SGDLS and CDR2 YYNGEE. With 4 bases clipped from V and 6 bases from J, the junction kept 11 bases outside the gene matches.

In its sample, this clone was seen once. The rearrangement joins TRBV5-1 to TRBJ1-6; D might be TRBD1 (6 bases). The CDR3 length is 14 residues. The V and J ends lost 0 bases and 10 bases respectively, with 11 bases between them. Germline loops: CDR1 SGHRS, CDR2 YFSETQ. For the CDR3, the DNA is TGCGCCAGCAGCTTGGAAGGGGGAAGGTCACCCCTCCACTTT. Protein: CASSLEGGRSPLHF.

V and J are TRBV3-1 (or the pseudogene TRBV3-2) and TRBJ1-3; tentative D call: TRBD1 (5 bases). V was trimmed by 1 base and J by 0 bases, leaving 10 bases between them. The CDR3 contains 16 residues. Germline CDR1 is LGHDT and CDR2 is YNNKEL (reference sequence). The CDR3 DNA sequence: TGTGCCAGCAGCCAAGGCTGGACATTCTCTGGAAACACCATATATTTT. It yields the protein CASSQGWTFSGNTIYF.

The chain recombines TRBV11-3 with TRBJ1-1; tentative D call: TRBD1 (5 bases). The CDR3 runs 13 residues. CDR1 and CDR2 from the germline V gene are SGHNT and YENEEA. V was clipped by 1 base and J by 7 bases, with 10 bases between them. Written as DNA, the CDR3 is TGTGCCAGCAGCTTAGGGGGCTCCGGTGAAGCTTTCTTT. This translates into CASSLGGSGEAFF.

J is TRBJ2-3 and V is TRBV18; 7 nucleotides agree with TRBD2. The CDR3 sequence is 15 residues long. Trimming took 6 bases from V and 0 from J; bases not matched to a gene: 6. CDR1 is KGHSH and CDR2 is LQKENI in the germline V gene. The CDR3 is CASSTLADSTDTQYF. DNA of the CDR3: TGTGCCAGCTCGACCCTAGCGGATAGCACAGATACGCAGTATTTT.

The chain couples TRBV29-1 to TRBJ1-2, with 11 bases identical to TRBD1. Germline V gives CDR1 SQVTM, CDR2 ANQGSEA. Trimming took 5 bases from V and 6 from J; bases not matched to a gene: 5. The CDR3 is made up of 13 amino acids. For the CDR3, the DNA is TGCAGCGTTACGGACAGGGGGCCGGATGGCTACACCTTC. Amino acid sequence: CSVTDRGPDGYTF.

The rearrangement uses TRBV25-1 and TRBJ1-1; D is uncertain. V was shortened by 3 bases and J by 2 bases, with 7 bases between the two germline ends. Germline CDR1 reads MGHDK; CDR2 reads SYGVNS. The CDR3 loop spans 13 amino acids. CDR3 sequence reads: CASSEEYNTEAFF. Written as DNA, the CDR3 is TGTGCCAGCAGTGAGGAGTACAACACTGAAGCTTTCTTT.

This chain links TRBV6-1 with TRBJ1-4; no firm D call. Germline V gives CDR1 MNHNS, CDR2 SASEGT. V lost 2 bases and J lost 5, with 12 bases in between. This CDR3 comprises 15 residues. This chain's CDR3 is CASSELSFLNEKLFF. The DNA for the CDR3 is TGTGCCAGCAGTGAATTGTCTTTCCTCAATGAAAAACTGTTTTTT.

The chain links TRBV5-4 to TRBJ2-7; 12 bases are shared with TRBD2. With 4 bases clipped from V and 0 bases from J, the junction kept 2 bases outside the gene matches. The CDR3 loop spans 15 amino acids. Germline V gene sequence: CDR1 SGHNT, CDR2 YYREEE (reference sequence). The CDR3 region has the DNA TGTGCCAGCAGCCTAGCGGGGGGGATCTCCTACGAGCAGTACTTC. It translates to CASSLAGGISYEQYF.

V and J are TRBV6-5 and TRBJ1-2; 7 bases line up with TRBD1. The junction had 7 bases not matched to a gene; V was cut back by 6 bases and J by 3 bases. The germline V gene encodes CDR1 MNHEY and CDR2 SVGAGI. CDR3 length: 14 amino acids. In DNA, the CDR3 is TGTGCCAGCAGAAGAGACAGGGCCGACTATGGCTACACCTTC. It translates to CASRRDRADYGYTF.

V gene TRBV19 combines with J gene TRBJ1-4, with TRBD1 matching over 7 bases. J was trimmed by 4 bases and V by 7 bases; bases with no gene match: 6. Germline values: CDR1 LNHDA, CDR2 SQIVND (reference sequence). The CDR3 contains 14 residues. CDR3 sequence reads: CASTPTGLNEKLFF. The CDR3 DNA follows: TGTGCCAGTACCCCGACAGGGCTTAATGAAAAACTGTTTTTT.